These T cell receptor beta chains were read from a single sample in a study of STAT5B mutations in CD4+ large granular lymphocyte leukemia. TCRdb's copy holds only in-frame clones and misses some; the assay was immunoSEQ multiplex PCR. The data show fewer than 40,000 clones, 76% seen once. Sequenced input: CD4+ T cells from blood buffy coats. These receptors were collected from a human donor in good health. Each CDR3 is given with its conserved first and last residue. D genes are given only for firm matches. The size of a clone is reported for some rows only, either as once, few or many, or as a class for expanded clones.

>14|TRBD1|TRBJ1-1|TRBV7-9|-
TGTGCCAGCAGCTTAGGCCAGGGGGCCGCTGAAGCTTTCTTT
CASSLGQGAAEAFF
>13|TRBD1|TRBJ2-1|TRBV4-3|-
TGCGCCAGCAGCCAAGGTTACGGGACAGATCAGTTCTTC
CASSQGYGTDQFF
>11|-|TRBJ1-2|TRBV20-1|few
TGCAGTGCTAGGAAGAGCTATGGCTACACCTTC
CSARKSYGYTF
>12|-|TRBJ2-7|TRBV2|-
TGTGCCAGCAGTGAGAGCAGATACGAGCAGTACTTC
CASSESRYEQYF
>12|-|TRBJ1-1|TRBV29-1|-
TGCAGCGTCGTACAGAGCGGCACTGAAGCTTTCTTT
CSVVQSGTEAFF
>13|-|TRBJ2-7|TRBV19|-
TGTGCCAGTAGTAACTCACAGGGAGGCGAGCAGTACTTC
CASSNSQGGEQYF
>16|TRBD2|TRBJ2-5|TRBV18|-
TGTGCCAGCTCACCACTAGGGACTAGCGGGAAGGTGGCCCAGTACTTC
CASSPLGTSGKVAQYF
>17|-|TRBJ1-1|TRBV5-6|few
TGTGCCAGCAGCTTGATGTCGGTCAGACACTCGAACACTGAAGCTTTCTTT
CASSLMSVRHSNTEAFF
>14|TRBD1|TRBJ1-4|TRBV2|-
TGTGCCACTTACAGGGGATCAACTAATGAAAAACTGTTTTTT
CATYRGSTNEKLFF
>14|-|TRBJ2-2|TRBV29-1|few
TGCAGCGTTCGACAAACCCGGAACACCGGGGAGCTGTTTTTT
CSVRQTRNTGELFF
>14|TRBD1|TRBJ1-2|TRBV27|-
TGTGCCAGCAGCAGACAGGGGGCGGCCTATGGCTACACCTTC
CASSRQGAAYGYTF
>16|TRBD1|TRBJ2-3|TRBV7-3|-
TGTGCCAGCAGCCAGGGGGTGCACTTCTCCACAGATACGCAGTATTTT
CASSQGVHFSTDTQYF
>15|TRBD1|TRBJ2-5|TRBV2|-
TGTGCCAGCAGAAGGACAGGGGTCCAACAAGAGACCCAGTACTTC
CASRRTGVQQETQYF
>14|-|TRBJ2-1|TRBV7-2|few
TGTGCCAGCAGCTTAGGTAACCAATACAATGAGCAGTTCTTC
CASSLGNQYNEQFF
>14|-|TRBJ1-1|TRBV19|-
TGTGCCAGTAGGATCGACAGACTGAACACTGAAGCTTTCTTT
CASRIDRLNTEAFF
>15|TRBD2|TRBJ2-1|TRBV27|-
TGTGCCAGCAGAGAGAGCGGGAGGGCCGCGGGTGAGCAGTTCTTC
CASRESGRAAGEQFF
>13|TRBD1|TRBJ2-5|TRBV18|-
TGTGCCAGCTCACCGGTACAGGGGGAGACCCAGTACTTC
CASSPVQGETQYF
>16|TRBD1|TRBJ1-2|TRBV19|-
TGTGCCAGTAGTAGAAGGGACCCGGGACAGGGACGCGGCTACACCTTC
CASSRRDPGQGRGYTF
>17|TRBD2|TRBJ2-3|TRBV7-2|-
TGTGCCAGCAGCCTTCGAGGGGTAGCGGGTGACGCAGATACGCAGTATTTT
CASSLRGVAGDADTQYF
>15|-|TRBJ2-5|TRBV18|few
TGTGCCAGCTCACCATTCGGGGCAAACCAAGAGACCCAGTACTTC
CASSPFGANQETQYF
>12|-|TRBJ2-5|TRBV15|-
TGTGCCACCAGCAAGGGCCAAGAGACCCAGTACTTC
CATSKGQETQYF
>13|-|TRBJ1-2|TRBV5-1|-
TGCGCCAGCAGCTTGGGGGCGGATTATGGCTACACCTTC
CASSLGADYGYTF
>15|TRBD2|TRBJ2-1|TRBV5-1|-
TGCGCCAGCACCCCTACGGGGACTAGCGACAATGAGCAGTTCTTC
CASTPTGTSDNEQFF
>14|-|TRBJ1-5|TRBV5-4|-
TGTGCCAGCAGCTTTGAGGGAGTGGGTCAGCCCCAGCATTTT
CASSFEGVGQPQHF
>13|-|TRBJ2-3|TRBV15|once
TGTGCCACCCGAGGTGGGAAGGCAGATACGCAGTATTTT
CATRGGKADTQYF
>13|-|TRBJ1-2|TRBV5-1|-
TGCGCCAGCAGCTTGGGACAGAACTATGGCTACACCTTC
CASSLGQNYGYTF
>16|TRBD1|TRBJ1-3|TRBV18|-
TGTGCCAGCTCACCTCTGGACAGGGGCTCTGGAAACACCATATATTTT
CASSPLDRGSGNTIYF
>14|-|TRBJ2-5|TRBV5-1|-
TGCGCCAGCAGTCCAGCGGGTACCCAAGAGACCCAGTACTTC
CASSPAGTQETQYF
>13|-|TRBJ1-1|TRBV6-5|few
TGTGCCAGCAGCCTCACCTCGAACACTGAAGCTTTCTTT
CASSLTSNTEAFF
>12|TRBD1|TRBJ2-2|TRBV11-3|-
TGTGCCAGCAGCTTTGACCGGGACAGAACGTTTTTT
CASSFDRDRTFF
>12|-|TRBJ2-1|TRBV11-3|once
TGTGCCAGCAGCCCCGATGAGGGGGAGCAGTTCTTC
CASSPDEGEQFF
>16|TRBD2|TRBJ2-1|TRBV7-8|-
TGTGCCAGCAGCTTAGATGCGGTAGCGGGAGTACCGGAGCAGTTCTTC
CASSLDAVAGVPEQFF
>15|-|TRBJ2-2|TRBV5-1|few
TGCGCCAGCAGCTTCGCAGCCACGAACACCGGGGAGCTGTTTTTT
CASSFAATNTGELFF
>15|TRBD2|TRBJ2-7|TRBV19|-
TGTGCCAGTAGTTCGACTAGCGGGGGGAGCTACGAGCAGTACTTC
CASSSTSGGSYEQYF
>11|-|TRBJ1-1|TRBV14|few
TGTGCCAGCAGCCAGGAAAGGAAAGCTTTCTTT
CASSQERKAFF